This TCR beta chain was obtained from a study of T cells after yellow fever vaccination. TCRdb reprocessed the 5' RACE reads with MiXCR, giving one entry per CDR3 protein. The data contain under 600,000 distinct CDR3 sequences, approximately 12% of them seen just once; the ten biggest clones take up about 14%. The study, taken as a whole, reports: Reappearing after the booster were most of the clones from primary vaccination (about 95% CD4, approximately 89% CD8).

This clonotype was picked up a small number of times. No antigen is known for it. This CDR3 has 14 amino acids. With V trimmed by 4 bases and J by 5 bases, 7 bases remained unmatched. Germline lookup yields CDR1 SGHRS and CDR2 YFSETQ. Sequenced here: PBMCs, sampled on the day of the yellow fever booster vaccination. The clonotype was recovered from a man under 40 who received the YFV17D yellow fever vaccine. The chain carries TRBV5-1 and TRBJ2-7; 9 bases agree with TRBD2. The CDR3 reads CASSQGTSTHEQYF. CDR3 in DNA: TGCGCCAGCAGCCAGGGGACTAGCACCCACGAGCAGTACTTC. The full variable domain, with the rest looked up from reference TRBV5-1 and TRBJ2-7, is KAGVTQTPRYLIKTRGQQVTLSCSPISGHRSVSWYQQTPGQGLQFLFEYFSETQRNKGNFPGRFSGRQFSNSRSEMNVSTLELGDSALYLCASSQGTSTHEQYFGPGTRLTVT.